The present T cell receptor beta chain was sequenced within a study of T cells in tuberculosis. In the study overall: Samples predate treatment or fall within its first 7 days. Overall study results and limits: Active tuberculosis TCR-alpha repertoires lay closer to GMM-specific TCRs than IGRA-negative controls, suggesting clonal expansion. Samples were chosen by availability of cryopreserved specimens.

This CDR3 has 11 amino acids. Deletions cut 4 bases from V and 8 bases from J, with 11 bases between. Germline values: CDR1 SQVTM, CDR2 ANQGSEA. Time point denoted: new active TB diagnosis, blood taken before or within 7 days of starting treatment. Some clones are missing from TCRdb's copy, which holds only in-frame ones; the method was immunoSEQ multiplex PCR. The sample has under 30,000 clones, about 91% seen once; the top ten hold 5.5% to 8%. This clone was seen only once. Its antigen is unknown. The chain uses TRBV29-1 and TRBJ1-2; D not certain. This TCR derives from an adult with tuberculosis. Here the sequenced sample was PBMCs, taken at tuberculosis diagnosis. Here the CDR3 DNA reads TGCAGCGTTGGGACTTGGGCAGGCTACACCTTC. This encodes CSVGTWAGYTF.